The 27 T cell receptor beta chains presented below share a single source sample, sequenced in a study of T cells in Graves' hyperthyroidism and ophthalmopathy (dated by TCRdb to the late 2010s). Libraries were prepared through multiplex PCR. The sequencer was an Illumina HiSeq 2000. Amplification of TCR beta CDR3 regions was carried out from RNA transcripts. The first round of RT-PCR for the TCR CDR3 was performed with the HTBI primer set and the Qiagen OneStep RT-PCR kit. The public reads were run again by TCRdb, first through fastp at Q25 and then through MiXCR, and only productive beta chains were kept. Each CDR3 protein appears once, grouped with its most common genes and DNA. Here the sample has 600,000 or so distinct CDR3 sequences; over 12% occur a single time. The ten largest clones take up roughly 7% of the sample. Material: blood. The receptors here all came from a woman aged 18-29 years with Graves' ophthalmopathy.

This clonotype appeared many times. The gene calls are TRBV19 and TRBJ1-1; no clear D. CDR1 and CDR2 (germline): LNHDA, SQIVND (reference sequence). The CDR3 covers 15 residues. V was pared by 6 bases and J by 1 base, with 15 bases between. Here the CDR3 DNA reads TGTGCCAGTAGCTCGACCTTAGTGGGGAACACTGAAGCTTTCTTT. Protein: CASSSTLVGNTEAFF. Using reference TRBV19 and TRBJ1-1 for the parts outside the CDR3, the full variable domain is DGGITQSPKYLFRKEGQNVTLSCEQNLNHDAMYWYRQDPGQGLRLIYYSQIVNDFQKGDIAEGYSVSREKKESFPLTVTSAQKNPTAFYLCASSSTLVGNTEAFFGQGTRLTVV.

This clonotype was seen many times. The rearrangement uses TRBV14 and TRBJ1-4; TRBD1 matches 8 bases. The CDR3 covers 14 residues. With V trimmed by 2 bases and J by 6 bases, 2 bases remained unmatched. Germline values: CDR1 SGHDN, CDR2 FVKESK. The CDR3 here is CASSQRTGYEKLFF. The DNA of the CDR3 is TGTGCCAGCAGCCAACGGACAGGGTATGAAAAACTGTTTTTT.

In its sample, this clonotype was seen a few times. The rearrangement links TRBV11-3 to TRBJ2-2, with 14 bases identical to TRBD2. Trimming took 4 bases from V and 5 from J; bases not matched to a gene: 12. The CDR3 extends over 19 amino acids. Per the germline V gene, CDR1 is SGHNT and CDR2 is YENEEA. CDR3 coding DNA: TGTGCCAGCAGCTCCCAGGGACTAGCGGGAGTAGGGGATACCGGGGAGCTGTTTTTT. Translating it yields CASSSQGLAGVGDTGELFF.

V usage is TRBV4-1 and J usage is TRBJ2-7, with D unclear. This CDR3 has 15 residues. Trimming removed 2 bases from V and 3 bases from J, with 14 bases in between. Germline CDR1 is MGHRA and CDR2 is YSYEKL. The CDR3, as DNA: TGCGCCAGCAGCCAATCGGGTGGGTCGGGCTACGAGCAGTACTTC. Translated, it gives CASSQSGGSGYEQYF.

This clonotype was recorded many times. J is TRBJ2-3 and V is TRBV28, with D unclear. Trimming pared 6 bases from V and 3 bases from J, leaving 13 bases between. The CDR3 covers 14 residues. Germline V gene lookup returns CDR1 MDHEN and CDR2 SYDVKM. The CDR3 nucleotides are TGTGCCAGCAGCCCAACAGTGACAACAGATACGCAGTATTTT. Encoded protein: CASSPTVTTDTQYF.

This clonotype was picked up many times. The rearrangement uses TRBV3-1 and TRBJ1-1; 7 bases are shared with TRBD1. J gave up 5 bases and V 1 base, and 7 bases lay outside the gene matches. This CDR3 region has 15 residues. Germline loops: CDR1 LGHDT, CDR2 YNNKEL (reference sequence). The CDR3 sequence is CASSQVYRGRTEAFF. The DNA for the CDR3 is TGTGCCAGCAGCCAAGTTTACAGGGGAAGAACTGAAGCTTTCTTT.

The chain combines TRBV6-1 with TRBJ2-3, with D tentatively TRBD1 or TRBD2 (5 bases each). This CDR3 spans 15 amino acids. CDR1 MNHNS and CDR2 SASEGT come from the germline V gene. Trimming took 6 bases from V and 2 from J, leaving 15 bases between them. The CDR3 here is CASRDGRGLTDTQYF. The DNA of the CDR3 is TGTGCCAGCAGGGATGGACGGGGCCTCACAGATACGCAGTATTTT.

This chain uses TRBV7-2 with TRBJ2-7; 15 positions agree with TRBD2. V was pared by 5 bases and J by 7 bases, with 6 bases of the junction left unmatched. The CDR3 sequence is 15 residues long. From germline, CDR1 is SGHTA and CDR2 FQGNSA. The CDR3 sequence: CASSTGLAGGREQYF. In DNA, the CDR3 is TGTGCCAGCAGCACGGGACTAGCGGGGGGTCGAGAGCAGTACTTC.

This clonotype was counted many times. This chain uses TRBV6-6 with TRBJ2-3; 11 bases fit TRBD2. CDR3 length: 17 amino acids. V shed 2 bases and J 1 base; nucleotides not matched to a gene: 5. Germline-derived CDR1 and CDR2 are MNHNY and SVGAGI (reference sequence). The CDR3 is CASSYVLAGGRTDTQYF. CDR3 nucleotide sequence: TGTGCCAGCAGTTACGTCCTAGCGGGAGGTCGCACAGATACGCAGTATTTT.

The chain is built from TRBV30 and TRBJ2-7; 8 nucleotides align to TRBD1. The CDR3 is 13 amino acids. Germline V CDR1 and CDR2: GTSNPN, SVGIG (reference sequence). Unmatched junction bases numbered 5, after V lost 2 bases and J lost 5 bases. The CDR3 loop is CAWSRTGLNEQYF. DNA for the CDR3: TGTGCCTGGAGTAGGACAGGGCTCAACGAGCAGTACTTC.

For this clonotype: No conserved phenylalanine or tryptophan ends this CDR3, so it is likely a read error. The chain employs TRBV28 and TRBJ1-6; 10 bases agree with TRBD1. CDR1 and CDR2 from the germline V gene are MDHEN and SYDVKM. The CDR3 contains 15 residues. V dropped 8 bases and J dropped 14; count of bases not matched to a gene: 15. Here the CDR3 reads CASYPVGQGSGALHL. The CDR3 nucleotides read TGTGCCAGCTACCCCGTGGGACAGGGGAGTGGGGCCCTCCACCTT.

This clonotype was counted many times. The chain combines TRBV9 with TRBJ2-1; perhaps TRBD2 as D (6 bases). Germline loops: CDR1 SGDLS, CDR2 YYNGEE. V was trimmed by 2 bases and J by 4 bases, leaving 10 bases between them. This CDR3 spans 14 amino acids. CDR3 nucleotide sequence: TGTGCCAGCAGCGTTAGCGGTCAATACAATGAGCAGTTCTTC. Its protein is CASSVSGQYNEQFF.

The V gene is TRBV30, the J gene TRBJ2-2; 10 bases agree with TRBD2. Germline CDR1 GTSNPN, CDR2 SVGIG (reference sequence). The CDR3 sequence is 18 residues long. V trimming: 4 bases; J trimming: 1 base; junction bases outside the gene matches: 12. The CDR3: CAWKTNAGLAENTGELFF. In DNA, the CDR3 is TGTGCCTGGAAAACGAATGCCGGACTAGCGGAGAACACCGGGGAGCTGTTTTTT.

This clonotype showed up just a few times. DNA of the CDR3: TGTGCCAGCAGTGAATACGGGGGGGGCCGTTACGAGCAGTACTTC. Translating it yields CASSEYGGGRYEQYF. The rearrangement joins TRBV2 to TRBJ2-7; 8 nucleotides align to TRBD2. CDR1 is SNHLY and CDR2 is FYNNEI in the germline V gene. The CDR3 spans 15 residues. V was clipped by 2 bases and J by 4 bases; unmatched bases: 7.

This clonotype appeared many times. The chain has TRBV7-8 and TRBJ2-5; 15 bases align to TRBD2. The CDR3 has 14 amino acids. Germline trimming cut 10 bases from V and 8 bases from J; bases unmatched to any gene: 8. Germline-derived CDR1 and CDR2 are SGHVS and FQNEAQ. DNA of the CDR3: TGTGCCATCTCGGGACTAGCGGGAGGTGAAACCCAGTACTTC. It translates to CAISGLAGGETQYF.

This clonotype was found many times. The chain uses TRBV27 and TRBJ2-3; 8 bases agree with TRBD2. The CDR3 extends over 17 amino acids. The germline CDR1 and CDR2 sequences are MNHEY and SMNVEV (reference sequence). The V and J ends lost 4 bases and 4 bases, in that order; junction bases with no gene match: 13. The DNA for the CDR3 is TGTGCCAGCAGTTCCCTCCCCCGAGCGGGAGTGGCAGATACGCAGTATTTT. It specifies CASSSLPRAGVADTQYF.

This clonotype was recorded many times. The CDR3 region is CAWSRQGDQPQHF. CDR3 bases: TGTGCCTGGAGTCGACAGGGGGATCAGCCCCAGCATTTT. This sequence joins TRBV30 and TRBJ1-5; 9 nucleotides line up with TRBD1. In germline, CDR1 is GTSNPN, CDR2 SVGIG (reference sequence). The CDR3 extends over 13 amino acids. The ends lost 2 bases at V and 5 bases at J; junction bases unmatched: 1.

This clonotype came up many times. V gene TRBV12-3 or TRBV12-4 combines with J gene TRBJ1-5, with 12 bases fitting TRBD1. This CDR3 spans 17 amino acids. With 5 bases clipped from V and 2 bases from J, the junction kept 7 bases outside the gene matches. CDR3 region: CASSPGQGAVGNQPQHF. DNA for the CDR3: TGTGCCAGCAGTCCGGGACAGGGGGCGGTGGGCAATCAGCCCCAGCATTTT.

This clonotype was detected a few times. The V and J genes are TRBV10-3 and TRBJ2-5; either TRBD1 or TRBD2 may fit D (6 bases each). The CDR3 has 16 residues. Per the germline V gene, CDR1 is ENHRY and CDR2 is SYGVKD. V lost 0 bases, J lost 14 bases, and 25 bases lay in between. DNA of the CDR3: TGTGCCATCAGTGAGTCGAGGGGGACCTCCGCCGGGACTGGCTACTTC. Amino acids: CAISESRGTSAGTGYF.

This clonotype was recorded only once. This sequence may be a read error, since a much larger clone differs from it by one base. This chain links TRBV6-5 with TRBJ1-5; D might be TRBD1 (6 bases). The CDR3 covers 16 residues. Germline lookup yields CDR1 MNHEY and CDR2 SVGAGI. CDR3 loop: CASSSLTGIGNRPQHF. CDR3 DNA: TGTGCCAGCAGTTCTCTTACAGGGATAGGCAATCGGCCCCAGCATTTT.

This clonotype came up many times. J is TRBJ2-3 and V is TRBV20-1; D not resolved. Germline CDR1 DFQATT, CDR2 SNEGSKA (reference sequence). This CDR3 contains 15 residues. V was pared by 1 base and J by 2 bases, with 13 bases between. CDR3 amino acids: CSARGPAVPTDTQYF. The CDR3 DNA sequence: TGCAGTGCTAGAGGCCCAGCCGTCCCCACAGATACGCAGTATTTT.

The V and J genes are TRBV29-1 and TRBJ1-1; a weak D match, TRBD1 (6 bases). The CDR3 contains 15 residues. Trimming took off 8 bases at V and 3 bases at J, with 22 bases between the two ends. Germline-derived CDR1 and CDR2 are SQVTM and ANQGSEA. The CDR3 spells CSSRGPASGDTEAFF. CDR3 nucleotide sequence: TGCAGCTCCAGGGGCCCGGCCTCTGGGGACACTGAAGCTTTCTTT.

In its sample, this clonotype was seen a few times. The V and J genes are TRBV29-1 and TRBJ2-7, with D unresolved. Trimming cost V 1 base and J 3 bases, with 10 bases left between them. CDR3 size: 13 residues. Germline CDR1 is SQVTM and CDR2 is ANQGSEA. The CDR3 nucleotides read TGCAGCGTTGAAGGGGAAATACTCTACGAGCAGTACTTC. Residues: CSVEGEILYEQYF.

This clonotype was found many times. This sequence joins TRBV20-1 and TRBJ2-7; D is possibly TRBD2 (5 bases). Trimming stripped 3 bases from V and 0 bases from J, with 12 bases between. Germline CDR1 is DFQATT and CDR2 is SNEGSKA (reference sequence). The CDR3 length is 14 residues. CDR3 sequence reads: CSASGSGSSYEQYF. The CDR3 DNA reads as TGCAGTGCTAGCGGCAGTGGGAGCTCCTACGAGCAGTACTTC.

This clonotype has a count of ten or more. The chain links TRBV5-1 to TRBJ2-7; tentative D call: TRBD2 (5 bases). The V end lost 4 bases, the J end lost 4 bases, and 15 bases lay between the germline ends. Germline V gives CDR1 SGHRS, CDR2 YFSETQ. This CDR3 spans 14 amino acids. Here the CDR3 DNA reads TGCGCCAGCAGCACGACTGGACTCCATTACGAGCAGTACTTC. Translating it yields CASSTTGLHYEQYF.

The chain links TRBV6-1 to TRBJ2-7; unclear D gene. Germline V gene sequence: CDR1 MNHNS, CDR2 SASEGT. The V gene lost 6 bases and the J gene lost 4 bases, with 22 bases spanning the gap. The CDR3 is made up of 16 amino acids. The CDR3 protein is CASRKDRTSLTYEQYF. DNA of the CDR3: TGTGCCAGCAGAAAGGACCGAACCTCCCTTACATACGAGCAGTACTTC.

This clonotype was counted at least ten times. The chain carries TRBV27 and TRBJ2-1, with TRBD2 matching 9 bases. Looked up from germline, CDR1 is MNHEY and CDR2 is SMNVEV (reference sequence). J gave up 10 bases and V 8 bases, and 9 bases lay outside the gene matches. The CDR3 totals 13 residues. CDR3 in DNA: TGTGCCAGCTCTCTTGTTAGCGGGAGAGAGCAGTTCTTC. Amino acid sequence: CASSLVSGREQFF.